These 3 T cell receptor beta chains were sequenced from one sample in a study of cytomegalovirus exposure and HLA in healthy donors. A multiplex PCR was run with 60 Vbeta primers and 13 Jbeta primers. Sequencing used immunoSEQ multiplex PCR; TCRdb keeps in-frame clones, though not all of them. The table lists some 130,000 clones, 65% to 80% of them singletons. Sequencing was performed on PBMCs. These receptors all stem from a woman aged 45 to 65 in good health and CMV-seropositive.

The chain recombines TRBV11-2 with TRBJ1-3; TRBD1 matches at 7 bases. J gave up 2 bases and V 5 bases, and 6 bases lay outside the gene matches. Looked up from germline, CDR1 is SGHAT and CDR2 is FQNNGV. CDR3 length: 15 amino acids. CDR3 coding DNA: TGTGCCAGCAGCCCAGGGACAGCTCCTGGAAACACCATATATTTT. Protein sequence: CASSPGTAPGNTIYF.

The chain combines TRBV14 with TRBJ1-2; TRBD1 might be the D (5 bases). Germline assignment: CDR1 SGHDN and CDR2 FVKESK. The CDR3 sequence is 14 residues long. V was pared by 0 bases and J by 8 bases, with 13 bases between. The CDR3 region has the DNA TGTGCCAGCAGCCAAGATAACAGGATCCAGGGCTACACCTTC. Encoded protein: CASSQDNRIQGYTF.

This chain uses TRBV9 with TRBJ2-3; tentative D call: TRBD2 (6 bases). Looked up from germline, CDR1 is SGDLS and CDR2 is YYNGEE. This CDR3 contains 15 residues. V lost 0 bases to trimming and J lost 2 bases, with 10 bases between them. The CDR3 sequence: CASSVAGTHTDTQYF. The CDR3 coding sequence is TGTGCCAGCAGCGTAGCAGGGACTCACACAGATACGCAGTATTTT.